This TCR beta chain derives from a study of shared clonotypes between healthy human individuals. In its sample, this clone was seen once. Its antigen remains unidentified. Whole-study results and caveats: Sampling was confined to blood; repertoires within tissues likely differ.

V lost 5 bases and J lost 5; bases outside the gene matches: 6. The CDR3 totals 13 residues. CDR1 MNHEY and CDR2 SMNVEV come from the germline V gene (reference sequence). Profiling relied on immunoSEQ multiplex PCR, and the TCRdb table lists in-frame clones only, not all of them. The table records roughly 2,000,000 clones, 85% to 95% of them present only once. It was CD45RO-negative cells, positively selected for CCR7, that made up naive CD8 cells, with terminally differentiated effector memory CD45RA+ cells excluded. The sequence derives from a man aged 18 to 35 in good health. The chain has TRBV27 and TRBJ2-7, with 7 bases that match TRBD1. The sample taken for sequencing was naive CD8+ T cells sorted from blood. The CDR3 DNA reads TGTGCCAGCAGTAAACAGGGGTTCCACGAGCAGTACTTC. It encodes CASSKQGFHEQYF.